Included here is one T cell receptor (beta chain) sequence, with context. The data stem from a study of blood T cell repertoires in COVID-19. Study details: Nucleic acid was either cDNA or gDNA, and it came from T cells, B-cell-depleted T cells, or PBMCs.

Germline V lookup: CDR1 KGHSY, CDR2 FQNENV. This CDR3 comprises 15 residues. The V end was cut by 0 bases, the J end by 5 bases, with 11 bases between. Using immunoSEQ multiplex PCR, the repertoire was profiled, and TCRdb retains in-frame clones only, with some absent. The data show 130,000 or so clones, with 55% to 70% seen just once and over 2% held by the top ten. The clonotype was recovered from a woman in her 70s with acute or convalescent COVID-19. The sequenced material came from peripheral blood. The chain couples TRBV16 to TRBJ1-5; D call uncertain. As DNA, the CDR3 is TGTGCCAGCAGCCAATCCTACGAACGGGATCAGCCCCAGCATTTT. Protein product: CASSQSYERDQPQHF.